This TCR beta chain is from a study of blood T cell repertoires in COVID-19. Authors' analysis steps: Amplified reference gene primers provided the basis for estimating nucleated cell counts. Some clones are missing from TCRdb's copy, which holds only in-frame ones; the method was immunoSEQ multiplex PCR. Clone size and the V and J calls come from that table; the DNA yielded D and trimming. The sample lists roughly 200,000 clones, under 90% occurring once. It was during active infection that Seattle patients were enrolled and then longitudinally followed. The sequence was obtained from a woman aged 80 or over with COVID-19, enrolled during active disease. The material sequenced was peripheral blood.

Here the CDR3 DNA reads TGTGCCAGCAGTACACGGGGGGTGAACACTGAAGCTTTCTTT. This sequence encodes CASSTRGVNTEAFF. The rearrangement joins TRBV2 to TRBJ1-1, with TRBD1 as a possible D gene (5 bases). CDR3 length: 14 amino acids. Germline CDR1 reads SNHLY; CDR2 reads FYNNEI. The ends were cut back, 5 bases at V and 0 bases at J, with 10 bases in the middle.